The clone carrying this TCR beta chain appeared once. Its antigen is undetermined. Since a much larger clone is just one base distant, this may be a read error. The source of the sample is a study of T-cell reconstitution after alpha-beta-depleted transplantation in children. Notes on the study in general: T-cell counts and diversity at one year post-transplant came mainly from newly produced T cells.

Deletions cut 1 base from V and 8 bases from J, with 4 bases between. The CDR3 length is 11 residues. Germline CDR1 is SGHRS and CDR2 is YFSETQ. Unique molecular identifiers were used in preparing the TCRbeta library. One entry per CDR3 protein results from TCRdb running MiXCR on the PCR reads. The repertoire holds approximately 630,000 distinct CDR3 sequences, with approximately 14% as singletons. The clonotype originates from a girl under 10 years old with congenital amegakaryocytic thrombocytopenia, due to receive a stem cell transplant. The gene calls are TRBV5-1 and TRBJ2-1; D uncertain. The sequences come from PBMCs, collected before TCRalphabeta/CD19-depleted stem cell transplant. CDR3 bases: TGCGCCAGCAGCTTGTGGTATGAGCAGTTCTTC. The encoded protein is CASSLWYEQFF.